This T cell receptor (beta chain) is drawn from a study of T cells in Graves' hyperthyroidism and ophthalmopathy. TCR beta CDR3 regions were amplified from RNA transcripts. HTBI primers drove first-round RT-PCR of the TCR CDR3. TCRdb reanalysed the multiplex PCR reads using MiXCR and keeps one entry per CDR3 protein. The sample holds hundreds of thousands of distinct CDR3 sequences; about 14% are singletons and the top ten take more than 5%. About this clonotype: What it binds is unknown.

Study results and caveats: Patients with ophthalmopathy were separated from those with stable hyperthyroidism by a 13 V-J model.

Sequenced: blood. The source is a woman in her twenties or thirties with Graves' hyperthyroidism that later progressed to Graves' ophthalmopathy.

This CDR3 is CASLAHYDRLNTEAFF. The CDR3 DNA is TGTGCCAGTTTAGCCCATTATGACAGGCTTAACACTGAAGCTTTCTTT. This chain links TRBV19 with TRBJ1-1; D perhaps matches TRBD1 (6 bases). Trimming shortened V by 8 bases and J by 2 bases, and 21 bases separated the two germline ends. CDR1 LNHDA and CDR2 SQIVND come from the germline V gene (reference sequence). The CDR3 totals 16 residues.